This T cell receptor beta chain was recorded in a study of response to subunit inactivated influenza vaccine. On this clonotype itself: Its antigen is still unknown.

Looked up from germline, CDR1 is ENHRY and CDR2 is SYGVKD. Trimming pared 3 bases from V and 6 bases from J, leaving 11 bases between. The CDR3 runs 13 residues. Whole-study results and caveats: It was the authors' suggestion that each seasonal influenza vaccination recruits few new T cells.

MiXCR, applied by TCRdb to the RT-PCR reads, yields one record per CDR3 protein. The sample yields about 700,000 distinct CDR3 sequences, about a sixth seen once. The clonotype comes from a man in his fifties or sixties who received an inactivated influenza vaccine. The sequenced sample was PBMCs from blood, obtained about 13 days after vaccination. This chain links TRBV10-3 with TRBJ1-2; tentatively, D is TRBD1 (5 bases). CDR3: CAISEFDRDGYTF. In DNA form, the CDR3 reads TGTGCCATCAGTGAATTCGACAGAGATGGCTACACCTTC.